This is a list of T cell receptor beta chains from one sample in a study of TIL therapy for anti-PD-1-resistant metastatic lung cancer. Profiling relied on immunoSEQ multiplex PCR, and the TCRdb table lists in-frame clones only, not all of them. The data hold about 49,000 clones, with around 79% observed a single time. The source was blood, collected at baseline. The receptors here all came from a man in his sixties or seventies with non-small cell lung cancer. CDR3s leave out the opening cysteine and the closing phenylalanine or tryptophan. Rows may omit the clone size; those that give it use once, few, many or a size class.

CDR3 protein | J gene | V gene | clone size
ASSKSTSGGSYEQY | TRBJ2-7 | TRBV5-1 | once
ASRPTGQFEAF | TRBJ1-1 | TRBV6-5 | .
ASSYRGTDTQY | TRBJ2-3 | TRBV7-9 | .
AITESDYTEAF | TRBJ1-1 | TRBV10-3 | once
ASSLEGAGYNEQF | TRBJ2-1 | TRBV7-7 | .
ASSDGTSRSYEQY | TRBJ2-7 | TRBV10-1 | .
ASRLAGGPGTGELF | TRBJ2-2 | TRBV2 | .
ASSDTSYEQY | . | TRBV2 | .
ASSPGLFSYEQY | TRBJ2-7 | TRBV27 | .
ASSPPQAQDTQY | TRBJ2-3 | TRBV18 | few
ASSLPDRGLSYNEQF | TRBJ2-1 | TRBV13 | .
ASSIPKQGWSGYT | TRBJ1-2 | TRBV19 | few
ASSLDRGLLTDTQY | TRBJ2-3 | TRBV5-1 | .
ASSLDDRYYEQY | TRBJ2-7 | TRBV5-6 | .
ASSFSEQETQY | TRBJ2-5 | TRBV14 | few
ATSRDQYSPLH | TRBJ1-6 | TRBV15 | .
ASSLFGSQETQY | TRBJ2-5 | TRBV5-1 | .
ASSLEVVADTQY | TRBJ2-3 | TRBV7-8 | .
ASSPIAGGPPIRQY | TRBJ2-7 | TRBV27 | .
ASGRTGPKGGYT | TRBJ1-2 | TRBV13 | .
ASSPEDTQY | TRBJ2-3 | TRBV18 | .
ASSPTGGYSGNTIY | TRBJ1-3 | TRBV7-6 | once
ASSYRGPAYEQY | TRBJ2-7 | TRBV13 | .
ASSSRGWEVYNEQF | TRBJ2-1 | TRBV27 | .